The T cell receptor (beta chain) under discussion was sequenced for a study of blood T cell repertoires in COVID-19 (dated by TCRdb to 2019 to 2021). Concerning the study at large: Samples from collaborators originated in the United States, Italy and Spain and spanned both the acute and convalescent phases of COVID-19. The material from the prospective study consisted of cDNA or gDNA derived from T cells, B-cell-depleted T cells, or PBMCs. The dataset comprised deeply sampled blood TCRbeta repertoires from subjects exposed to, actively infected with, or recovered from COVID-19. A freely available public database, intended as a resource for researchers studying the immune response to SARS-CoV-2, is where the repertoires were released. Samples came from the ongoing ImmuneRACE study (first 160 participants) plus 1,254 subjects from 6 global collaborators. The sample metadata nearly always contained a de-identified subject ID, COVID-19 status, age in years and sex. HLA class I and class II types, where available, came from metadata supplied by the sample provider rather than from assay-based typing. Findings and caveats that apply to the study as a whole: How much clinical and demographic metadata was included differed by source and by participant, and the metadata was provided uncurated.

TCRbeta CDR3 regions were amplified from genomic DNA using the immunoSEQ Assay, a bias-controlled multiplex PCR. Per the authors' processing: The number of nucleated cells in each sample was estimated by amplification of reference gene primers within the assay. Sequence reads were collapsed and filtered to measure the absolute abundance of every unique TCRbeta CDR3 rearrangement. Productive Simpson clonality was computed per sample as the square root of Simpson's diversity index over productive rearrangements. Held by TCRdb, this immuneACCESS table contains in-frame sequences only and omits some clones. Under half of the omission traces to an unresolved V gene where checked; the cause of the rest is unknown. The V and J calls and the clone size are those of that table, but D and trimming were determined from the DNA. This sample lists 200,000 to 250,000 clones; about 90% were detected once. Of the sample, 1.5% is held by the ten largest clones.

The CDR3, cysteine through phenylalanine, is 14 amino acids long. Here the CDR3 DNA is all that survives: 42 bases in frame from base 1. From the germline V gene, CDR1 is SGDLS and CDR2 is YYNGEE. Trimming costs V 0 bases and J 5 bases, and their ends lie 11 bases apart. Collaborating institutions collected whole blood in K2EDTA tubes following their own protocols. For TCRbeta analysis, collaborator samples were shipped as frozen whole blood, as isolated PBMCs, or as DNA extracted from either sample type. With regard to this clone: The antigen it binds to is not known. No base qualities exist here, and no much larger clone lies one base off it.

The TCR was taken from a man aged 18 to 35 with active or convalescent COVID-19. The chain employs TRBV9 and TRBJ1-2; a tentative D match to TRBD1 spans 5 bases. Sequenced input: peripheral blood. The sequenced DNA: TGTGCCAGCAGCGTAGGGGAGGGGTCGTATGGCTACACCTTC. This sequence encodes CASSVGEGSYGYTF.